One sample yielded the 29 T cell receptor beta chains listed below, sequenced in a study of blood T cells in healthy people across ages. Primers used in a second PCR of about 6 to 11 cycles were a sample-barcoded 5' primer and a J-beta primer mix. One entry per CDR3 protein results from TCRdb running MiXCR on the 5' RACE reads. The table lists roughly 1,500,000 distinct CDR3 sequences, around 35% of them singletons. The source material was blood. These receptors originate from a young woman in good health.

A word on this clonotype: A single base separates this from a much larger clone, so it may be a read error. This rearrangement joins TRBV29-1 to TRBJ2-7; 8 bases line up with TRBD1. Losses at the gene ends were 4 bases for V and 6 bases for J; bases not matched to a gene: 14. The CDR3 spans 15 residues. CDR1 is SQVTM, CDR2 ANQGSEA, per germline. The CDR3 coding sequence is TGCAGCGTTGCGCCCGGGACAGGTCGGGGATCCGAGCAGTACTTC. The encoded protein is CSVAPGTGRGSEQYF.

V is TRBV5-1 and J is TRBJ2-7; D may be TRBD2 (7 bases). Trimming stripped 4 bases from V and 2 bases from J, with 16 bases between. The germline V gene encodes CDR1 SGHRS and CDR2 YFSETQ. This CDR3 has 15 residues. DNA of the CDR3: TGCGCCAGCAGCGGCGGGGGCATGGCCCCCTACGAGCAGTACTTC. Translation gives CASSGGGMAPYEQYF.

Comments on this clonotype: This may come from a read error, since a much larger clone is one base off. The chain links TRBV5-1 to TRBJ2-1; the D call may be TRBD1 or TRBD2 (6 bases each). CDR3 size: 16 residues. V was trimmed by 4 bases and J by 0 bases, leaving 14 bases between them. Germline values: CDR1 SGHRS, CDR2 YFSETQ. CDR3 nucleotides: TGCGCCAGCAGCATGGGGGGCCAGAGCTCCTACAATGAGCAGTTCTTC. The encoded protein is CASSMGGQSSYNEQFF.

There are a few counts of this clonotype. The rearrangement joins TRBV10-3 to TRBJ2-5; D is unresolved. V shed 6 bases and J shed 2 bases, with 7 bases lying between them. Germline V CDR1 and CDR2: ENHRY, SYGVKD. The CDR3 covers 12 residues. The CDR3 DNA reads as TGTGCCATCAGGGGTAGTCAAGAGACCCAGTACTTC. Translated, it gives CAIRGSQETQYF.

This clonotype was counted between two and nine times. V and J are TRBV28 and TRBJ2-3; TRBD1 aligns across 8 bases. V lost 7 bases, J lost 9 bases, and 9 bases stayed unmatched. Germline V CDR1 and CDR2: MDHEN, SYDVKM. The CDR3 has 13 residues. DNA of the CDR3: TGTGCCAGCACCAGACCGTCAGGGGGCACGCAGTATTTT. Amino acids: CASTRPSGGTQYF.

The chain employs TRBV6-6 and TRBJ2-7, with TRBD2 identical over 8 bases. Germline-derived CDR1 and CDR2 are MNHNY and SVGAGI (reference sequence). This CDR3 is built from 15 residues. The V and J ends lost 6 bases and 3 bases, in that order; junction bases with no gene match: 10. CDR3 bases: TGTGCCAGCAGCCTTCAGCGGGAGCGGCTCTACGAGCAGTACTTC. Its translation is CASSLQRERLYEQYF.

The chain links TRBV5-4 to TRBJ2-7; TRBD2 agrees at 11 bases. The V gene's germline CDR1 is SGHNT and CDR2 YYREEE (reference sequence). CDR3 length: 15 amino acids. V shed 5 bases and J 5 bases; nucleotides not matched to a gene: 9. The CDR3 region has the DNA TGTGCCAGCAGGCCATTAGCGGGAGGGTCCCACGAGCAGTACTTC. This codes for CASRPLAGGSHEQYF.

J is TRBJ1-1 and V is TRBV20-1, with a weak D call TRBD1 (5 bases). CDR3 length equals 13 residues. In germline, CDR1 is DFQATT, CDR2 SNEGSKA (reference sequence). The ends were cut back, 5 bases at V and 3 bases at J, with 13 bases in the middle. The CDR3 nucleotides read TGCAGTGCTGCCGGGGCAAAGGACACTGAAGCTTTCTTT. Protein sequence: CSAAGAKDTEAFF.

J is TRBJ2-3 and V is TRBV20-1; TRBD1 or TRBD2 may be the D gene (5 bases each). V lost 6 bases to trimming and J lost 4 bases, with 14 bases between them. Germline V CDR1 and CDR2: DFQATT, SNEGSKA (reference sequence). The CDR3 totals 13 residues. CDR3 nucleotides: TGCAGTGCGCGACTGGGACCGGCAGATACGCAGTATTTT. It yields the protein CSARLGPADTQYF.

The chain joins TRBV30 to TRBJ2-5, with D possibly being TRBD1 or TRBD2 (5 bases each). The V end was cut by 5 bases, the J end by 4 bases, with 14 bases between. CDR3 length: 13 residues. CDR1 and CDR2 (germline): GTSNPN, SVGIG (reference sequence). CDR3 DNA: TGTGCCTGGCAGGGAGACGGCCTAGAGACCCAGTACTTC. It specifies CAWQGDGLETQYF.

This clonotype appeared many times. The rearrangement joins TRBV29-1 to TRBJ2-5; 7 bases match TRBD1. Germline V gene lookup returns CDR1 SQVTM and CDR2 ANQGSEA. With 6 bases clipped from V and 11 bases from J, the junction kept 12 bases outside the gene matches. This CDR3 has 12 residues. CDR3 nucleotide sequence: TGCAGCGTAAGGACAGGCACTTTGGCGCAGTACTTC. Its protein is CSVRTGTLAQYF.

This clonotype was observed at least ten times. The gene calls are TRBV4-1 and TRBJ2-3; D remains ambiguous. Germline V gene data show CDR1 as MGHRA and CDR2 as YSYEKL. The CDR3 has 14 residues. Trimming removed 0 bases from V and 0 bases from J, with 4 bases in between. The CDR3 here is CASSQDQSTDTQYF. Written as DNA, the CDR3 is TGCGCCAGCAGCCAAGATCAGAGCACAGATACGCAGTATTTT.

This chain links TRBV7-9 with TRBJ1-1; TRBD1 might be the D (6 bases). The ends were cut back, 5 bases at V and 4 bases at J, with 17 bases in the middle. Germline V gene lookup returns CDR1 SEHNR and CDR2 FQNEAQ (reference sequence). CDR3 size: 15 residues. CDR3 residues: CASSPEGEAITEAFF. CDR3 nucleotides: TGTGCCAGCAGCCCCGAGGGGGAGGCAATCACTGAAGCTTTCTTT.

This clonotype occurred a few times. V is TRBV21-1 and J is TRBJ2-3; the table's D gene call, TRBD2, was not cross checked with the DNA. TRBV21-1 is described as a pseudogene. The CDR3 has 17 amino acids. This CDR3 is CASRPNLGTSGTDTQYF. For the CDR3, the DNA is TGTGCCAGCAGACCCAACTTGGGGACTAGCGGCACAGATACGCAGTATTTT.

The table lists this clonotype with a few counts. The chain is built from TRBV6-1 and TRBJ1-1, with 8 bases identical to TRBD1. V lost 8 bases to trimming and J lost 6 bases; unmatched junction nucleotides: 8. The CDR3 consists of 13 residues. The germline gives CDR1 MNHNS, CDR2 SASEGT. As DNA, the CDR3 is TGTGCCAGCCGAATAGCAGGGGGCTCTGAAGCTTTCTTT. This encodes CASRIAGGSEAFF.

This chain uses TRBV27 with TRBJ2-7, with a tentative D call TRBD2 (6 bases). V was pared by 6 bases and J by 6 bases, with 18 bases between. CDR3 length equals 14 residues. CDR1 and CDR2 from the germline V gene are MNHEY and SMNVEV (reference sequence). The CDR3 DNA follows: TGTGCCAGCAGCCCGGGACTCAGGGACGCCGAGCAGTACTTC. It is translated as CASSPGLRDAEQYF.

The CDR3 reads CASSRYRGVNEQFF. The DNA of the CDR3 is TGTGCCAGCAGCCGATATAGGGGTGTCAATGAGCAGTTCTTC. The chain couples TRBV3-1 to TRBJ2-1; D is perhaps TRBD1 (5 bases). The CDR3 has 14 residues. Germline CDR1 LGHDT, CDR2 YNNKEL (reference sequence). V was pared by 4 bases and J by 6 bases, with 13 bases between.

The chain combines TRBV2 with TRBJ2-3; D not certain. The length of the CDR3 is 16 residues. Germline lookup yields CDR1 SNHLY and CDR2 FYNNEI. Trimming left V 0 bases short and J 2 bases short, with 12 bases between. CDR3 DNA sequence: TGTGCCAGCAGTGAAGCCCCCAGCGCTCACACAGATACGCAGTATTTT. Protein: CASSEAPSAHTDTQYF.

The V gene is TRBV7-9, the J gene TRBJ2-1; unclear D gene. The CDR3 loop spans 14 amino acids. Deletions cut 3 bases from V and 3 bases from J, with 9 bases between. In germline, CDR1 is SEHNR, CDR2 FQNEAQ (reference sequence). The CDR3: CASSLGTNYNEQFF. The CDR3, as DNA: TGTGCCAGCAGCTTGGGCACTAACTACAATGAGCAGTTCTTC.

The rearrangement joins TRBV9 to TRBJ1-2, with D unresolved. The germline V gene encodes CDR1 SGDLS and CDR2 YYNGEE. The CDR3 sequence is 13 residues long. V lost 3 bases to trimming and J lost 4 bases, with 10 bases between them. CDR3 sequence reads: CASSAHLAYGYTF. CDR3 in DNA: TGTGCCAGCAGCGCCCATTTGGCCTATGGCTACACCTTC.

This chain uses TRBV4-2 with TRBJ2-7; either TRBD1 or TRBD2 may supply D (5 bases each). Trimming took 3 bases from V and 7 from J, leaving 13 bases between them. Germline V gene data show CDR1 as LGHNA and CDR2 as YNFKEQ. The CDR3 consists of 13 residues. This CDR3 is CASSQAGPGEQYF. The CDR3 nucleotides are TGTGCCAGCAGCCAGGCAGGGCCGGGAGAGCAGTACTTC.

The V and J genes are TRBV2 and TRBJ1-1; no definite D call. The V end was cut by 4 bases, the J end by 1 base, with 10 bases between. The CDR3 has 14 residues. Germline CDR1 is SNHLY and CDR2 is FYNNEI. CDR3 DNA sequence: TGTGCCAGCAGTGCAACCCCAGGGAACACTGAAGCTTTCTTT. Its translation: CASSATPGNTEAFF.

A remark on this clonotype: This sequence may be a read error, since a much larger clone differs from it by one base. The CDR3 coding sequence is TGCAGTGCTCCTAACTTCTTTGGAAGCCAAGAGACCCAGTACTTC. Translation: CSAPNFFGSQETQYF. V usage is TRBV20-1 and J usage is TRBJ2-5; unclear D gene. In germline, CDR1 is DFQATT, CDR2 SNEGSKA (reference sequence). Trimming stripped 5 bases from V and 1 base from J, with 17 bases between. The CDR3 consists of 15 residues.

The gene calls are TRBV5-1 and TRBJ2-3, with 7 bases aligning to TRBD1. The V gene's germline CDR1 is SGHRS and CDR2 YFSETQ. J lost 2 bases, V lost 9 bases, and 9 bases had no gene match. This CDR3 has 14 residues. In DNA form, the CDR3 reads TGCGCCACCACCTTAGGGGGCGTCACAGATACGCAGTATTTT. Its translation is CATTLGGVTDTQYF.

A few counts support this clonotype. The gene calls are TRBV7-6 and TRBJ1-2, with 8 bases matching TRBD1. Germline V lookup: CDR1 SGHVS, CDR2 FNYEAQ. The junction had 12 bases not matched to a gene; V was cut back by 4 bases and J by 5 bases. The CDR3 has 16 amino acids. The CDR3 protein is CASSSMTGEGGYGYTF. The CDR3, as DNA: TGTGCCAGCAGCTCTATGACAGGGGAGGGAGGTTATGGCTACACCTTC.

The V gene is TRBV20-1, the J gene TRBJ2-7; 8 positions agree with TRBD1. This CDR3 has 15 residues. CDR1 is DFQATT and CDR2 is SNEGSKA in the germline V gene (reference sequence). Unmatched junction bases numbered 7, after V lost 0 bases and J lost 3 bases. CDR3: CSARDRTGTYYEQYF. CDR3 nucleotides: TGCAGTGCTAGAGATCGGACAGGGACCTACTACGAGCAGTACTTC.

This rearrangement joins TRBV28 to TRBJ1-6; unclear D gene. Trimming left V 5 bases short and J 13 bases short, with 15 bases between. The CDR3 spans 13 residues. CDR1 is MDHEN, CDR2 SYDVKM, per germline. The chain's CDR3 is CASSGWSGWPLHF. For the CDR3, the DNA is TGTGCCAGCAGTGGATGGAGCGGTTGGCCCCTCCACTTT.

This clonotype occurred a few times. This chain connects TRBV5-5 to TRBJ2-2; 11 bases map to TRBD1. With V trimmed by 4 bases and J by 6 bases, 5 bases remained unmatched. The germline V gene encodes CDR1 SGHKS and CDR2 YYEKEE (reference sequence). The CDR3 is 15 amino acids. The CDR3 loop reads CASSPGTGGAGELFF. The CDR3 nucleotides read TGTGCCAGCAGCCCGGGGACAGGGGGTGCCGGGGAGCTGTTTTTT.

The V call is TRBV7-9, the J call TRBJ2-1; D assignment may be TRBD1 or TRBD2 (8 bases each). Trimming took off 5 bases at V and 11 bases at J, with 22 bases between the two ends. Per the germline V gene, CDR1 is SEHNR and CDR2 is FQNEAQ (reference sequence). The CDR3 loop spans 15 amino acids. DNA for the CDR3: TGTGCCAGCAGCCCCGGACAGGGCGCGGGGGGCAAGCAGTTCTTC. It is translated as CASSPGQGAGGKQFF.